This T cell receptor (beta chain) was captured by sequencing in a study of T cells in Graves' hyperthyroidism and ophthalmopathy. The CDR3 sequence is 15 residues long. CDR1 and CDR2 from the germline V gene are MNHNS and SASEGT. V gave up 6 bases and J gave up 4 bases; unmatched junction bases: 12. The table lists this clonotype with many counts. Using RNA transcripts as the source, TCR beta CDR3 regions were amplified. In the first-round RT-PCR of the TCR CDR3, the HTBI primer set was used. MiXCR was run by TCRdb on the multiplex PCR reads, yielding one entry per CDR3 protein. The repertoire holds 550,000 to 700,000 distinct CDR3 sequences, with about half as singletons.

This sequence was found in an adult woman with Graves' disease, either hyperthyroidism or ophthalmopathy (not recorded which). The sample consisted of peripheral blood or thyroid tissue (not recorded which). The genes are TRBV6-1 and TRBJ2-7; TRBD1 agrees at 7 bases. CDR3 residues: CASSSGTALGYEQYF. The DNA of the CDR3 is TGTGCCAGCAGCAGTGGGACAGCCCTTGGTTACGAGCAGTACTTC.